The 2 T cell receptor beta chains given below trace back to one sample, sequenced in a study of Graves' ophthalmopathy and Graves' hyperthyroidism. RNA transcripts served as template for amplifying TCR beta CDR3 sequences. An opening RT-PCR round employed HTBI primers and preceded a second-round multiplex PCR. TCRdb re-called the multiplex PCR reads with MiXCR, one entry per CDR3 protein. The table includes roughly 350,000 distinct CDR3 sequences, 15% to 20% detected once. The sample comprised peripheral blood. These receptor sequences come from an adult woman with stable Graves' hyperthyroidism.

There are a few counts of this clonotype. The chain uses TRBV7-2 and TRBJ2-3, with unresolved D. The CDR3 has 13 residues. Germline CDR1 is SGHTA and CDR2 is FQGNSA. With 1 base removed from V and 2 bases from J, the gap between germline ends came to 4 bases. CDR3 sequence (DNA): TGTGCCAGCAGCTTAGGCTACACAGATACGCAGTATTTT. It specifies CASSLGYTDTQYF. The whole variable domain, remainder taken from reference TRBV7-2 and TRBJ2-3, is GAGVSQSPSNKVTEKGKDVELRCDPISGHTALYWYRQSLGQGLEFLIYFQGNSAPDKSGLPSDRFSAERTGGSVSTLTIQRTQQEDSAVYLCASSLGYTDTQYFGPGTRLTVL.

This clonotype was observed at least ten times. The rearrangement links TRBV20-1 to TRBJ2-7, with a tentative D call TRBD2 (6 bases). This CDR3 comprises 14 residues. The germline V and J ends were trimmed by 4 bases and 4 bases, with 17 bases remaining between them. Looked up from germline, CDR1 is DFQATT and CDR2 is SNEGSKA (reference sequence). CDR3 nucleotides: TGCAGTGCTACTCGGGGCGGGCGGGAATACGAGCAGTACTTC. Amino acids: CSATRGGREYEQYF.